These 18 T cell receptor beta chains share one sample of origin, sequenced in a study of blood T cell repertoires in COVID-19. Profiled with immunoSEQ multiplex PCR; TCRdb holds only in-frame clones, not every one. Here the sample spans around 130,000 clones, 90% being singletons. Sequenced input: peripheral blood. Every receptor here comes from a man in his 60s with COVID-19, enrolled during active disease.

This chain joins TRBV5-4 and TRBJ1-1, with D possibly being TRBD1 (5 bases). Trimming took off 0 bases at V and 1 base at J, with 10 bases between the two ends. CDR1 and CDR2 (germline): SGHNT, YYREEE (reference sequence). This CDR3 spans 15 amino acids. The CDR3 DNA reads as TGTGCCAGCAGCTTGGGGGGACTAGCGAACACTGAAGCTTTCTTT. This sequence encodes CASSLGGLANTEAFF.

The chain has TRBV16 and TRBJ2-3; D remains ambiguous. The CDR3 runs 15 residues. V lost 4 bases to trimming and J lost 2 bases, with 13 bases between them. Germline lookup yields CDR1 KGHSY and CDR2 FQNENV. CDR3: CASSPVVPDTDTQYF. CDR3 DNA: TGTGCCAGCAGCCCGGTAGTCCCCGACACAGATACGCAGTATTTT. Combining the CDR3 with reference TRBV16 and TRBJ2-3 gives the whole variable domain GEEVAQTPKHLVRGEGQKAKLYCAPIKGHSYVFWYQQVLKNEFKFLISFQNENVFDETGMPKERFSAKCLPNSPCSLEIQATKLEDSAVYFCASSPVVPDTDTQYFGPGTRLTVL.

V is TRBV9 and J is TRBJ2-1; the match to TRBD2 covers 8 bases. This CDR3 contains 15 residues. V dropped 0 bases and J dropped 12; count of bases not matched to a gene: 11. Germline V lookup: CDR1 SGDLS, CDR2 YYNGEE. The CDR3 spells CASSVDGRAKIVQFF. CDR3 in DNA: TGTGCCAGCAGCGTAGACGGGAGGGCCAAGATTGTGCAGTTCTTC.

V and J are TRBV5-1 and TRBJ2-3; D is uncertain. V lost 0 bases and J 4 bases, leaving 6 bases between the germline ends. The length of the CDR3 is 13 residues. Germline CDR1 and CDR2: SGHRS and YFSETQ. The CDR3 sequence is CASSLELSDTQYF. As DNA, the CDR3 is TGCGCCAGCAGCTTGGAACTCTCAGATACGCAGTATTTT.

This clone occurred once. The gene calls are TRBV20-1 and TRBJ1-1; D unresolved. Germline V gene data show CDR1 as DFQATT and CDR2 as SNEGSKA (reference sequence). V lost 5 bases to trimming and J lost 3 bases, with 7 bases between them. CDR3 size: 11 residues. CDR3 DNA: TGCAGTGCTGACGGGGACACTGAAGCTTTCTTT. Translating it yields CSADGDTEAFF.

The chain has TRBV10-3 and TRBJ2-1; 9 positions match TRBD2. Germline CDR1 is ENHRY and CDR2 is SYGVKD. The CDR3 is 16 residues long. Unmatched junction bases numbered 7, after V lost 2 bases and J lost 5 bases. The CDR3 loop is CAISERLAGAHNEQFF. DNA of the CDR3: TGTGCCATCAGTGAGCGATTAGCGGGAGCCCACAATGAGCAGTTCTTC.

The chain combines TRBV6-5 with TRBJ2-7; weak D call: TRBD1 (5 bases). V was cut by 2 bases and J by 1 base, with 9 bases left in between. Germline values: CDR1 MNHEY, CDR2 SVGAGI. This CDR3 contains 14 residues. The CDR3 DNA reads TGTGCCAGCAGTTACCGACGGACATCCTACGAGCAGTACTTC. This codes for CASSYRRTSYEQYF.

The V gene is TRBV6-1, the J gene TRBJ1-1; D remains unclear. With 1 base removed from V and 1 base from J, the gap between germline ends came to 7 bases. Germline CDR1 is MNHNS and CDR2 is SASEGT. The CDR3 loop spans 14 amino acids. The CDR3 DNA reads as TGTGCCAGCAGTGAAGTGGGCAGGAACACTGAAGCTTTCTTT. It translates to CASSEVGRNTEAFF.

The gene calls are TRBV15 and TRBJ2-3, with a weak D call TRBD1 (6 bases). Germline V gives CDR1 LNHNV, CDR2 YYDKDF (reference sequence). The CDR3 contains 15 residues. The V and J ends lost 6 bases and 2 bases respectively, with 15 bases between them. The CDR3 protein is CATRGHKIDTDTQYF. The CDR3 nucleotides read TGTGCCACCAGGGGACACAAAATCGACACAGATACGCAGTATTTT.

The chain joins TRBV5-1 to TRBJ1-4; D call uncertain. The CDR3 consists of 13 residues. The V gene's germline CDR1 is SGHRS and CDR2 YFSETQ. V lost 4 bases and J 8 bases, leaving 12 bases between the germline ends. The CDR3 sequence: CASSLQGGEKLFF. In DNA, the CDR3 is TGCGCCAGCAGCCTTCAAGGAGGGGAAAAACTGTTTTTT.

This chain links TRBV19 with TRBJ1-4; 8 nucleotides agree with TRBD1. The V gene's germline CDR1 is LNHDA and CDR2 SQIVND (reference sequence). The CDR3 runs to 16 residues. After removal of 4 bases from V and 6 bases from J, the junction contained 10 bases not matched to a gene. As DNA, the CDR3 is TGTGCCAGTAGTACCCCTATTGCAGGGGGCTATGAAAAACTGTTTTTT. Its protein product is CASSTPIAGGYEKLFF.

This sequence joins TRBV5-1 and TRBJ2-3; D remains unclear. V lost 5 bases and J lost 6, with 10 bases in between. Germline values: CDR1 SGHRS, CDR2 YFSETQ. The CDR3 extends over 12 amino acids. CDR3 DNA: TGCGCCAGCAGAACGAGCTTTGATACGCAGTATTTT. It specifies CASRTSFDTQYF.

The CDR3 sequence is CASRGTGGETQYF. CDR3 bases: TGTGCCAGCAGGGGGACAGGGGGAGAGACCCAGTACTTC. The rearrangement joins TRBV2 to TRBJ2-5; 11 nucleotides line up with TRBD1. Trimming at V came to 6 bases and at J to 4 bases, leaving 1 base not matched to a gene. This CDR3 region has 13 residues. Germline-derived CDR1 and CDR2 are SNHLY and FYNNEI.

The chain uses TRBV2 and TRBJ2-7, with 13 bases matching TRBD2. V gave up 8 bases and J gave up 4 bases; unmatched junction bases: 5. This CDR3 is built from 14 residues. The germline V gene has CDR1 SNHLY and CDR2 FYNNEI. In DNA form, the CDR3 reads TGTGCCAGCCGGGAGGGACTAGCGGGGTACGAGCAGTACTTC. This encodes CASREGLAGYEQYF.

The CDR3 here is CASRETSLSYEQYF. The CDR3 bases are TGTGCCAGCAGGGAGACTAGCCTATCCTACGAGCAGTACTTC. The rearrangement links TRBV2 to TRBJ2-7, with 7 bases matching TRBD2. The V and J ends lost 6 bases and 1 base, in that order; junction bases with no gene match: 6. The CDR3 loop spans 14 amino acids. The germline CDR1 and CDR2 sequences are SNHLY and FYNNEI.

V usage is TRBV10-2 and J usage is TRBJ2-1, with TRBD1 identical over 8 bases. The V gene's germline CDR1 is WSHSY and CDR2 SAAADI. After removal of 7 bases from V and 6 bases from J, the junction contained 5 bases not matched to a gene. CDR3 size: 13 residues. Written as DNA, the CDR3 is TGCGCCAGCATGGAGACAGGGGTCAATGAGCAGTTCTTC. Residues: CASMETGVNEQFF.

This clone was observed once. The chain links TRBV4-2 to TRBJ1-6, with TRBD1 identical over 7 bases. The germline V gene has CDR1 LGHNA and CDR2 YNFKEQ. The V segment lost 0 bases and the J segment 7 bases; nucleotides outside the gene matches: 15. The CDR3 is 19 residues long. The CDR3: CASSQEGGAGQAVNSPLHF. DNA for the CDR3: TGTGCCAGCAGCCAAGAAGGTGGGGCAGGACAGGCGGTAAATTCACCCCTCCACTTT.

The chain couples TRBV12-3 or TRBV12-4 to TRBJ1-2; 8 bases align to TRBD1. The CDR3 consists of 12 residues. V was pared by 6 bases and J by 8 bases, with 5 bases of the junction left unmatched. The CDR3 sequence is CASRRTGRGYTF. As DNA, the CDR3 is TGTGCCAGCAGACGGACAGGGCGAGGCTACACCTTC.